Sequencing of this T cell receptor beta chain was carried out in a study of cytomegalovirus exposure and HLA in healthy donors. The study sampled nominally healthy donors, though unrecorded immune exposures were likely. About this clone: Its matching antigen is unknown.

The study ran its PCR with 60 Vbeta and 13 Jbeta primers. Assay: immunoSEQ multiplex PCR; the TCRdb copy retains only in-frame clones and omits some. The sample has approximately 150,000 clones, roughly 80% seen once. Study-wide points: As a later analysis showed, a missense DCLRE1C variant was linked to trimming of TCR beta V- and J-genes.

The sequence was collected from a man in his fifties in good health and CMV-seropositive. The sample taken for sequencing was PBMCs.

The CDR3 protein is CASSVAGGASAFYEQYF. In DNA, the CDR3 is TGTGCCAGCAGCGTAGCAGGAGGTGCGTCCGCCTTCTACGAGCAGTACTTC. The J gene is TRBJ2-5, the V gene TRBV9, with D tentatively TRBD2 (5 bases). TRBJ2-7 explains the end of the DNA better; the J call may be wrong. Per the germline V gene, CDR1 is SGDLS and CDR2 is YYNGEE. The CDR3 runs to 17 residues.